One and the same sample provided the 19 T cell receptor beta chains below, sequenced in a study of shared clonotypes between healthy human individuals. Method: immunoSEQ multiplex PCR; TCRdb's copy keeps in-frame clones and lacks some. Of roughly 700,000 clones in the sample, around 72% were seen once. The material sequenced was memory CD4+ T cells sorted from blood. Sample subset: CD45RA-negative fraction. These receptors came from a woman aged 25 to 39 in good health.

The chain couples TRBV21-1 to TRBJ2-7; the tabulated D call, TRBD1, remains unverified against the DNA. TRBV21-1 has pseudogene status. This CDR3 is 14 amino acids long. This chain's CDR3 is CASTPRDRTYEQYF. CDR3 DNA sequence: TGTGCCAGCACCCCGAGGGACAGGACCTACGAGCAGTACTTC.

The chain uses TRBV7-8 and TRBJ1-2; 8 bases match TRBD1. Germline V gene sequence: CDR1 SGHVS, CDR2 FQNEAQ. J gave up 4 bases and V 0 bases, and 4 bases lay outside the gene matches. This CDR3 region has 15 residues. CDR3 nucleotides: TGTGCCAGCAGCTTAGCGGGGACAGGACCCTATGGCTACACCTTC. Protein product: CASSLAGTGPYGYTF.

As concerns this clone: Possible read error: a much larger clone is one base away. The identical CDR3 is also encoded by other nucleotide sequences in the sample. V usage is TRBV7-9 and J usage is TRBJ2-7; 7 bases are a match to TRBD2. The length of the CDR3 is 13 residues. V lost 3 bases and J lost 2; bases outside the gene matches: 1. Germline CDR1 is SEHNR and CDR2 is FQNEAQ (reference sequence). The CDR3 DNA reads as TGTGCCAGCAGCTTGGCGGGGGCCTACGAGCAGTACTTC. This sequence encodes CASSLAGAYEQYF. Together with reference TRBV7-9 and TRBJ2-7, the CDR3 gives the full variable domain: DTGVSQNPRHKITKRGQNVTFRCDPISEHNRLYWYRQTLGQGPEFLTYFQNEAQLEKSRLLSDRFSAERPKGSFSTLEIQRTEQGDSAMYLCASSLAGAYEQYFGPGTRLTVT.

The J gene is TRBJ2-7, the V gene TRBV2; tentatively, D is TRBD1 (6 bases). The CDR3 is 12 residues long. Deletions cut 5 bases from V and 2 bases from J, with 7 bases between. The germline gives CDR1 SNHLY, CDR2 FYNNEI. CDR3 region: CASSYRAYEQYF. CDR3 in DNA: TGTGCCAGCAGTTACAGGGCCTACGAGCAGTACTTC.

The chain couples TRBV2 to TRBJ2-5; D might be TRBD1 (6 bases). V was trimmed by 7 bases and J by 8 bases, leaving 20 bases between them. CDR3 length: 14 residues. Germline V gene sequence: CDR1 SNHLY, CDR2 FYNNEI. The DNA of the CDR3 is TGTGCCAGCAAGACAGGTGGGACCGGGGAAACCCAGTACTTC. This gives the protein CASKTGGTGETQYF.

For the CDR3, the DNA is TGTGCCAGCAGGAACTTTTATAATGAAAAACTGTTTTTT. Translated, it gives CASRNFYNEKLFF. The chain couples TRBV19 to TRBJ1-4; no firm D call. V gave up 9 bases and J gave up 4 bases, with 12 bases separating them. Germline V CDR1 and CDR2: LNHDA, SQIVND (reference sequence). The length of the CDR3 is 13 residues. Full variable domain (remainder filled in from reference TRBV19 and TRBJ1-4): DGGITQSPKYLFRKEGQNVTLSCEQNLNHDAMYWYRQDPGQGLRLIYYSQIVNDFQKGDIAEGYSVSREKKESFPLTVTSAQKNPTAFYLCASRNFYNEKLFFGSGTQLSVL.

The V call is TRBV28, the J call TRBJ1-2; TRBD1 aligns across 7 bases. Losses at the gene ends were 4 bases for V and 2 bases for J; bases not matched to a gene: 10. The CDR3 extends over 16 amino acids. Germline CDR1 and CDR2: MDHEN and SYDVKM. This chain's CDR3 is CASSSSGQTNNYGYTF. The CDR3 nucleotides read TGTGCCAGCAGTTCATCGGGACAGACGAACAACTATGGCTACACCTTC.

This clone is a singleton in its sample. The chain recombines TRBV19 with TRBJ1-2, with D maybe TRBD1 (6 bases). Trimming stripped 1 base from V and 6 bases from J, with 12 bases between. Germline assignment: CDR1 LNHDA and CDR2 SQIVND (reference sequence). There are 14 residues in the CDR3. For the CDR3, the DNA is TGTGCCAGTAGTATAGCCAATACAGGGCATGGCTACACCTTC. It yields the protein CASSIANTGHGYTF.

This clone was observed a single time. The rearrangement links TRBV7-3 to TRBJ2-2; D gene unclear. This CDR3 has 12 amino acids. Germline V gene data show CDR1 as SGHTA and CDR2 as FQGTGA. V was clipped by 5 bases and J by 6 bases, with 7 bases between them. The CDR3 protein is CASSPGPGELFF. DNA of the CDR3: TGTGCCAGCAGCCCCGGCCCCGGGGAGCTGTTTTTT.

J is TRBJ2-7 and V is TRBV28, with D hard to call. Trimming cost V 8 bases and J 5 bases, with 10 bases left between them. Germline V gene data show CDR1 as MDHEN and CDR2 as SYDVKM. CDR3 length: 11 amino acids. The CDR3 DNA reads as TGTGCCAGCGTCGGGCCCCACGAGCAGTACTTC. Encoded protein: CASVGPHEQYF.

This rearrangement joins TRBV25-1 to TRBJ1-1, with 12 bases matching TRBD1. Germline lookup yields CDR1 MGHDK and CDR2 SYGVNS. This CDR3 contains 18 residues. Trimming at V came to 2 bases and at J to 2 bases, leaving 9 bases not matched to a gene. CDR3 in DNA: TGTGCCAGCAGTGAACTAGGGGGACAGGGGGCTATAAACACTGAAGCTTTCTTT. Encoded protein: CASSELGGQGAINTEAFF.

In its sample, this clone was seen many times. The V and J genes are TRBV30 and TRBJ2-1, with D possibly matching TRBD1 (5 bases). Per germline, CDR1 GTSNPN and CDR2 SVGIG (reference sequence). The CDR3 sequence is 16 residues long. V shed 3 bases and J shed 8 bases, with 23 bases lying between them. CDR3 residues: CAWRAWGTVAVDEQFF. The DNA for the CDR3 is TGTGCCTGGAGGGCTTGGGGCACAGTGGCCGTCGATGAGCAGTTCTTC.

This clone appeared once. The chain uses TRBV10-3 and TRBJ1-1; D not resolved. V lost 6 bases and J lost 7, with 12 bases in between. Germline CDR1 ENHRY, CDR2 SYGVKD. This CDR3 region has 12 residues. This chain's CDR3 is CAIREIGSEAFF. For the CDR3, the DNA is TGTGCCATCAGAGAGATAGGCAGTGAAGCTTTCTTT.

This sequence joins TRBV7-3 and TRBJ2-7, with 10 bases lining up with TRBD2. The CDR3 sequence is 15 residues long. The J segment lost 3 bases and the V segment lost 5 bases, leaving 7 bases of the junction unmatched. Germline V CDR1 and CDR2: SGHTA, FQGTGA. The CDR3 region has the DNA TGTGCCAGCAGCGCCCGGACTAGCGGCAACTACGAGCAGTACTTC. Its translation: CASSARTSGNYEQYF.

The chain carries TRBV11-2 and TRBJ1-5, with D unresolved. The CDR3 is 15 residues long. Trimming shortened V by 3 bases and J by 1 base, and 10 bases separated the two germline ends. Germline-derived CDR1 and CDR2 are SGHAT and FQNNGV. The CDR3 reads CASSFVEGSNQPQHF. As DNA, the CDR3 is TGTGCCAGCAGCTTCGTGGAGGGAAGCAATCAGCCCCAGCATTTT.

Regarding this clone: This specimen includes other DNA sequences encoding the same CDR3. CDR3 sequence reads: CASSLDSNLYNEQFF. The CDR3 DNA is TGCGCCAGCAGCTTGGATAGCAATCTCTACAATGAGCAGTTCTTC. V usage is TRBV5-1 and J usage is TRBJ2-1; D remains ambiguous. The germline V gene encodes CDR1 SGHRS and CDR2 YFSETQ. Trimming removed 0 bases from V and 3 bases from J, with 10 bases in between. CDR3 length equals 15 residues. Filled out from reference TRBV5-1 and TRBJ2-1, the complete variable domain reads KAGVTQTPRYLIKTRGQQVTLSCSPISGHRSVSWYQQTPGQGLQFLFEYFSETQRNKGNFPGRFSGRQFSNSRSEMNVSTLELGDSALYLCASSLDSNLYNEQFFGPGTRLTVL.

The chain has TRBV2 and TRBJ2-2; D is perhaps TRBD2 (5 bases). The CDR3 has 18 amino acids. V lost 9 bases, J lost 5 bases, and 28 bases lay in between. Germline V gene lookup returns CDR1 SNHLY and CDR2 FYNNEI. CDR3 in amino acids: CASRERGLNNYETGELFF. Written as DNA, the CDR3 is TGTGCCAGTAGGGAAAGAGGACTGAACAACTATGAAACCGGGGAGCTGTTTTTT.

For the CDR3, the DNA is TGTGCCAGTAGTATATACGGGACAGGGGGCGGGCGCACTGAAGCTTTCTTT. Its protein is CASSIYGTGGGRTEAFF. This sequence joins TRBV19 and TRBJ1-1; TRBD1 matches at 12 bases. V lost 2 bases to trimming and J lost 4 bases; unmatched junction nucleotides: 8. This CDR3 contains 17 residues. CDR1 is LNHDA and CDR2 is SQIVND in the germline V gene (reference sequence).

This clone was seen only a few times. The chain combines TRBV25-1 with TRBJ2-3; D unresolved. With 2 bases removed from V and 0 bases from J, the gap between germline ends came to 12 bases. From germline, CDR1 is MGHDK and CDR2 SYGVNS. This CDR3 is 16 amino acids long. For the CDR3, the DNA is TGTGCCAGCAGTGAAAGGGCTGACGGGAGCACAGATACGCAGTATTTT. Its translation is CASSERADGSTDTQYF. The full variable domain, rest sourced from reference TRBV25-1 and TRBJ2-3, is EADIYQTPRYLVIGTGKKITLECSQTMGHDKMYWYQQDPGMELHLIHYSYGVNSTEKGDLSSESTVSRIRTEHFPLTLESARPSHTSQYLCASSERADGSTDTQYFGPGTRLTVL.